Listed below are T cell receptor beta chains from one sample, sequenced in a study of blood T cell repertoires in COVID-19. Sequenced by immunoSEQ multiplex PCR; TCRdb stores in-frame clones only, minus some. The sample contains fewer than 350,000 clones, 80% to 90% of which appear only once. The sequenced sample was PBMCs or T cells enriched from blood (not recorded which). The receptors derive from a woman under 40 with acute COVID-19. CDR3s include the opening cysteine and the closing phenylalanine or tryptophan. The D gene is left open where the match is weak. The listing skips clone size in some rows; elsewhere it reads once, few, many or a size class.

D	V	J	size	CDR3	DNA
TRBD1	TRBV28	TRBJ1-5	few	CASSPGTGGVKPQHF	TGTGCCAGCAGCCCCGGGACAGGGGGCGTTAAGCCCCAGCATTTT
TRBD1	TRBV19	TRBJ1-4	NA	CASGDRDPSSTNEKLFF	TGTGCCAGTGGGGACAGGGATCCTTCGTCGACTAATGAAAAACTGTTTTTT
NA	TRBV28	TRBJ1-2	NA	CASSLQSYGYTF	TGTGCCAGCAGCCTACAGTCCTATGGCTACACCTTC
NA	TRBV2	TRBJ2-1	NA	CASSVQGQSYNEQFF	TGTGCCAGCAGTGTACAGGGCCAGTCCTACAATGAGCAGTTCTTC
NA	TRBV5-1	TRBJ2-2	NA	CASTWDTTTGELFF	TGCGCCAGCACCTGGGACACAACCACCGGGGAGCTGTTTTTT
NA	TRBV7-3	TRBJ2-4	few	CASSELQGNIQYF	TGTGCCAGCAGCGAGTTACAGGGAAACATTCAGTACTTC
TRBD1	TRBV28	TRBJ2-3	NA	CASQETGNTDTQYF	TGTGCCAGCCAAGAGACAGGGAACACAGATACGCAGTATTTT
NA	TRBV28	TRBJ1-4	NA	CAIRQDEKLFF	TGTGCCATACGACAGGATGAAAAACTGTTTTTT
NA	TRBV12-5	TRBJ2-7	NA	CASGLVSWSDSYEQYF	TGTGCTAGTGGTTTGGTAAGTTGGTCAGACTCCTACGAGCAGTACTTC
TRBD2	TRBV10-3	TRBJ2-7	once	CAISLAGAEEQYF	TGTGCCATCAGTCTAGCGGGAGCTGAAGAGCAGTACTTC
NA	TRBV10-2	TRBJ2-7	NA	CASIQGLDRYEQYF	TGCGCCAGCATTCAGGGATTAGATCGCTACGAGCAGTACTTC
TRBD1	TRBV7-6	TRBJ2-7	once	CASSPGQTGGVLF	TGTGCCAGCAGCCCCGGTCAGACAGGGGGTGTTCTCTTC
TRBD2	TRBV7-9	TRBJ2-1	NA	CASGKEASGFYNEQFF	TGTGCCAGCGGAAAGGAGGCTAGCGGGTTTTACAATGAGCAGTTCTTC
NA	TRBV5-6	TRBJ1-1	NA	CASSLGSVRNTEAFF	TGTGCCAGCAGCTTGGGGTCGGTTCGGAACACTGAAGCTTTCTTT
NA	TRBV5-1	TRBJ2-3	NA	CASSLSGDTQYF	TGCGCCAGCAGCTTGTCGGGTGATACGCAGTATTTT
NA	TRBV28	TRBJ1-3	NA	CASSRLTGNTIYF	TGTGCCAGCTCTCGACTAACTGGAAACACCATATATTTT
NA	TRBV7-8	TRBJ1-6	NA	CASSLEVRGLEEDSPLHF	TGTGCCAGCAGCTTAGAGGTTCGGGGTTTAGAGGAAGATTCACCCCTCCACTTT
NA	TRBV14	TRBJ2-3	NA	CASSPRGGVADTQYF	TGTGCCAGCAGCCCGAGGGGGGGTGTGGCAGATACGCAGTATTTT
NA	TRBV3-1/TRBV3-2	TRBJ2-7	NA	CASSSTSQDEQYF	TGTGCCAGCAGCTCAACGAGCCAGGACGAGCAGTACTTC
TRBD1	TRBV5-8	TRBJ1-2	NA	CASSLRTGRGSIFGYTF	TGTGCCAGCAGCTTGCGGACAGGCCGGGGATCTATTTTTGGCTACACCTTC
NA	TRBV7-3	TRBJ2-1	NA	CASSHGGARTYNEQFF	TGTGCCAGCAGCCACGGAGGAGCCCGCACCTACAATGAGCAGTTCTTC
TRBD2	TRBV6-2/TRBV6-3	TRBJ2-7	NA	CASIPGTSGSYEQYF	TGTGCCAGCATCCCCGGGACTAGCGGTTCCTACGAGCAGTACTTC
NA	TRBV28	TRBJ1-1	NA	CASTVEGAEAFF	TGTGCCAGCACCGTCGAGGGGGCTGAAGCTTTCTTT
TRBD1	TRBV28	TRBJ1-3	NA	CASSPAGQGFSGNTIYF	TGTGCCAGCAGTCCAGCTGGACAGGGGTTCTCTGGAAACACCATATATTTT
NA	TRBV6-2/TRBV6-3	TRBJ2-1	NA	CASSYDMGEQFF	TGTGCCAGCAGTTACGACATGGGTGAGCAGTTCTTC
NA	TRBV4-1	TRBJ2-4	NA	CASSQTAQEGIIQYF	TGCGCCAGCAGCCAGACCGCCCAGGAGGGTATCATTCAGTACTTC
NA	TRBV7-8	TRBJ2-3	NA	CASRQWWGPGATDTQYF	TGTGCCAGCAGGCAATGGTGGGGCCCAGGGGCCACAGATACGCAGTATTTT
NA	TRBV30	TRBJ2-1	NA	CAWRRNSGEQFF	TGTGCCTGGAGACGAAACAGTGGTGAGCAGTTCTTC
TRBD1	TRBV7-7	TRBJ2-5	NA	CASSLGSGGKETQYF	TGTGCCAGCAGCTTAGGCTCAGGGGGCAAGGAGACCCAGTACTTC
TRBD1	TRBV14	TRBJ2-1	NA	CASSPGGEQFF	TGTGCCAGCAGCCCAGGGGGTGAGCAGTTCTTC
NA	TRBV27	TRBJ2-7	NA	CASSLGADPYEQYF	TGTGCCAGCAGTTTGGGGGCTGACCCCTACGAGCAGTACTTC
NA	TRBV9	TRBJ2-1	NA	CASSQGYSGTYNEQFF	TGTGCCAGCAGCCAGGGGTATTCGGGGACCTACAATGAGCAGTTCTTC
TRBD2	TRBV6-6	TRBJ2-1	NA	CASSPVASGYSYNEQFF	TGTGCCAGCAGTCCCGTGGCTAGCGGATACTCCTACAATGAGCAGTTCTTC
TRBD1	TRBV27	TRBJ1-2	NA	CASSPGGDSLGYYGYTF	TGTGCCAGCAGCCCAGGAGGGGACAGCCTGGGGTACTATGGCTACACCTTC
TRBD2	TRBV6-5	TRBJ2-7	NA	CASSYMAGGPVGEQYF	TGTGCCAGCAGTTACATGGCGGGAGGGCCTGTGGGTGAGCAGTACTTC
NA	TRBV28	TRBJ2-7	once	CAAEGRFSYEQYF	TGTGCCGCGGAGGGACGCTTCTCCTACGAGCAGTACTTC
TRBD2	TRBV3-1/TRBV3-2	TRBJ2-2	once	CASTLGGSGGELFF	TGTGCCAGCACCTTAGGCGGGAGTGGCGGGGAGCTGTTTTTT
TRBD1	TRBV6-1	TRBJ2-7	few	CASSEGQGILRVQYF	TGTGCCAGCAGTGAAGGACAGGGAATACTACGAGTGCAGTACTTC
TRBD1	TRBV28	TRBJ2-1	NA	CASSAFGQGALNEQFF	TGTGCCAGCAGTGCCTTCGGACAGGGGGCGCTCAATGAGCAGTTCTTC
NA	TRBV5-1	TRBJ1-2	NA	CASSPGEPRNGYTF	TGCGCCAGCAGCCCCGGTGAGCCCAGGAATGGCTACACCTTC
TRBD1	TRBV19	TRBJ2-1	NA	CASSIAGTGVQFF	TGTGCCAGTAGTATAGCTGGGACAGGGGTGCAGTTCTTC
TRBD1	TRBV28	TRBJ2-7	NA	CASSLPTGNEQYF	TGTGCCAGCAGCCTACCGACAGGGAACGAGCAGTACTTC
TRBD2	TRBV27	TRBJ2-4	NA	CASSFGEGIQYF	TGTGCCAGCAGTTTTGGGGAGGGCATTCAGTACTTC
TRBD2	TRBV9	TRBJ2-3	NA	CASSMTSGVLDTQYF	TGTGCCAGCAGCATGACTAGCGGGGTTCTAGATACGCAGTATTTT
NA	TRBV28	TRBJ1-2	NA	CASSSQDSYTF	TGTGCCAGCAGTTCACAAGACAGCTACACCTTC
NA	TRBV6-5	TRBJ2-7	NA	CASSSAGFEQYF	TGTGCCAGCAGTTCGGCAGGGTTTGAGCAGTACTTC
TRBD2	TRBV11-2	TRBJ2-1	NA	CASRKLAGADNEQFF	TGTGCCAGCAGGAAACTAGCGGGAGCTGATAATGAGCAGTTCTTC
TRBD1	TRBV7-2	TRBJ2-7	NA	CASSSGQPWRYF	TGTGCCAGCAGCTCGGGACAGCCTTGGAGGTACTTC
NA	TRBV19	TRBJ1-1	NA	CASSIDQGGTNTEAFF	TGTGCCAGTAGTATAGATCAGGGAGGGACCAACACTGAAGCTTTCTTT
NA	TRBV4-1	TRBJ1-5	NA	CASSQEASGGNQPQHF	TGCGCCAGCAGCCAAGAAGCTTCGGGGGGCAATCAGCCCCAGCATTTT
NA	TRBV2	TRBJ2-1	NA	CASGGRTGNEQFF	TGTGCCAGCGGCGGAAGAACGGGGAATGAGCAGTTCTTC
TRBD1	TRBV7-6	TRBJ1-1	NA	CASSLGQGSGITEAFF	TGTGCCAGCAGCTTGGGACAGGGGAGTGGAATCACTGAAGCTTTCTTT
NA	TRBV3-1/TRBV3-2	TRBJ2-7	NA	CASTLKGVASREQYF	TGTGCCAGCACCCTTAAAGGGGTGGCGAGCCGCGAGCAGTACTTC
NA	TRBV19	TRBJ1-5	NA	CASSIGQNNQPQHF	TGTGCCAGTAGTATTGGACAGAACAATCAGCCCCAGCATTTT
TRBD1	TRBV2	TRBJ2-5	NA	CASSELGTAQETQYF	TGTGCCAGCAGTGAACTCGGGACAGCTCAAGAGACCCAGTACTTC